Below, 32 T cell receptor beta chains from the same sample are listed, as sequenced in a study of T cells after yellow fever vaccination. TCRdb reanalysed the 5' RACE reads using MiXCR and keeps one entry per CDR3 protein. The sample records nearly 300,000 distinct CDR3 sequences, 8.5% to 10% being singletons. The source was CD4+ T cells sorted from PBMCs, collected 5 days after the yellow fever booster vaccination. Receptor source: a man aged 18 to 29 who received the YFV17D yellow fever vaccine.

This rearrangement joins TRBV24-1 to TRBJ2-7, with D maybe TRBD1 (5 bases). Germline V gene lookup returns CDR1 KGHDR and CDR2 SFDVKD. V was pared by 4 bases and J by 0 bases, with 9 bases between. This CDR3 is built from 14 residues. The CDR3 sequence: CATSESTASYEQYV. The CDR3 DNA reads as TGTGCCACCAGTGAGTCGACAGCCTCCTACGAGCAGTACGTC.

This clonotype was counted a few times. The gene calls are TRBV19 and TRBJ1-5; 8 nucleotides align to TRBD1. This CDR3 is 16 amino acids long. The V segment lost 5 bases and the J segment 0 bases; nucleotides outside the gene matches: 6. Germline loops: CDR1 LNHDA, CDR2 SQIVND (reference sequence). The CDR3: CASSPWTGSSNQPQHF. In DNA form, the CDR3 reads TGTGCCAGTAGTCCGTGGACAGGGAGTAGCAATCAGCCCCAGCATTTT.

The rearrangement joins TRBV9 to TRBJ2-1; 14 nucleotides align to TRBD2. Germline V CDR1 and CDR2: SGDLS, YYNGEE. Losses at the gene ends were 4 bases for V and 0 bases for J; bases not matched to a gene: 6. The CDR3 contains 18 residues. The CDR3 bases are TGTGCCAGCAGCCCCGGACTAGCGGGGGGCTTCTCCTACAATGAGCAGTTCTTC. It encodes CASSPGLAGGFSYNEQFF. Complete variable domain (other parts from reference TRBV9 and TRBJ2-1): DSGVTQTPKHLITATGQRVTLRCSPRSGDLSVYWYQQSLDQGLQFLIQYYNGEERAKGNILERFSAQQFPDLHSELNLSSLELGDSALYFCASSPGLAGGFSYNEQFFGPGTRLTVL.

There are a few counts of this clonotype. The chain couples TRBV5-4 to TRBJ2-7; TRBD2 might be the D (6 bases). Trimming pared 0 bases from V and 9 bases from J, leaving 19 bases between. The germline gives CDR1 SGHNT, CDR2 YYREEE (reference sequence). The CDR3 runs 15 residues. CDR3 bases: TGTGCCAGCAGCTTGGCGGCTCCGGGAGCTAAGGGGCAGTACGTC. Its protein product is CASSLAAPGAKGQYV.

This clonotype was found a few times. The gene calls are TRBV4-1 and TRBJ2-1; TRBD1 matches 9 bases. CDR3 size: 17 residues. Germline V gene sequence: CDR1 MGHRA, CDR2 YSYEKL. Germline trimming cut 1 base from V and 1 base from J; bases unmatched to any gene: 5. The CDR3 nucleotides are TGCGCCAGCAGCCAAGGACAGGGGGTTACATCCTACAATGAGCAGTTCTTC. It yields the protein CASSQGQGVTSYNEQFF.

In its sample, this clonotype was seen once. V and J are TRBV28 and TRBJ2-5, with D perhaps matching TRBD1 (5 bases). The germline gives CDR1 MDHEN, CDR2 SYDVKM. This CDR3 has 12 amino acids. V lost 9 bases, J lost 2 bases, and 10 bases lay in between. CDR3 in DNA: TGTGCCAGTGGCGCAGGGCAAGAGACCCAGTACTTC. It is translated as CASGAGQETQYF.

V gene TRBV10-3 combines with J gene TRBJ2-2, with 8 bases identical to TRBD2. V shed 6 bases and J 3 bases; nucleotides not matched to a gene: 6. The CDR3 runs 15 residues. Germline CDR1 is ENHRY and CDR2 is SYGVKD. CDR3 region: CAIRTGGGYTGELFF. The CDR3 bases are TGTGCCATCAGGACGGGCGGGGGGTACACCGGGGAGCTGTTTTTT.

DNA for the CDR3: TGCGCCAGCAGCCCAGTCTCGTCAGCAGATACGCAGTATTTT. It codes for CASSPVSSADTQYF. The J gene is TRBJ2-3, the V gene TRBV4-3; D not resolved. This CDR3 comprises 14 residues. In germline, CDR1 is LGHNA, CDR2 YSLEER. V dropped 4 bases and J dropped 4 bases, with 12 bases sitting between them.

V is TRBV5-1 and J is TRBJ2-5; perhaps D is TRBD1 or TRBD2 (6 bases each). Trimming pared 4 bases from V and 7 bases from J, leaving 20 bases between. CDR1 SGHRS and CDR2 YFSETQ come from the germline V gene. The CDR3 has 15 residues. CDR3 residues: CASSSPRRGHPTQYF. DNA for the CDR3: TGCGCCAGCAGCAGCCCCCGGAGGGGACACCCGACCCAGTACTTC.

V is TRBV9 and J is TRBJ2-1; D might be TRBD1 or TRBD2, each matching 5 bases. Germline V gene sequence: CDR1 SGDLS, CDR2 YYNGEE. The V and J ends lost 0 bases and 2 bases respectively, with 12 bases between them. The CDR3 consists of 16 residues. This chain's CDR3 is CASSVGGSSAYNEQFF. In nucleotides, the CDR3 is TGTGCCAGCAGCGTAGGGGGGTCTTCAGCCTACAATGAGCAGTTCTTC.

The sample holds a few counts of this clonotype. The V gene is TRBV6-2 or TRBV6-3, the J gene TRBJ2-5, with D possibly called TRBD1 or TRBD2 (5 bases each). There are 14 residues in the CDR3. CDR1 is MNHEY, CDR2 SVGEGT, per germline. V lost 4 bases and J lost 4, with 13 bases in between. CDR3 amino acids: CASSSGARGETQYF. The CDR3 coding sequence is TGTGCCAGCAGTTCCGGGGCCCGAGGAGAGACCCAGTACTTC.

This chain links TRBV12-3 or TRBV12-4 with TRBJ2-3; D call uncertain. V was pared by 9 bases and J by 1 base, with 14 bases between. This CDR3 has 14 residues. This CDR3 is CASRPAVGTDTQYF. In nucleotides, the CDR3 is TGTGCCAGTCGCCCGGCAGTTGGCACAGATACGCAGTATTTT.

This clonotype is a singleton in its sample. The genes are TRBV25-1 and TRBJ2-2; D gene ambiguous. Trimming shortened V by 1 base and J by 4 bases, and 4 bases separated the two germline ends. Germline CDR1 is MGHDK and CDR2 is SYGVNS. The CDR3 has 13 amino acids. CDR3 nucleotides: TGTGCCAGCAGTGAATGGGTCACCGGGGAGCTGTTTTTT. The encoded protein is CASSEWVTGELFF.

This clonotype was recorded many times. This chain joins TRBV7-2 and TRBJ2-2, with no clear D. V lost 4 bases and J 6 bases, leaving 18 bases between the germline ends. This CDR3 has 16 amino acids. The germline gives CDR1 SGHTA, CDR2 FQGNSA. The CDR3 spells CASSYIVTTGPGELFF. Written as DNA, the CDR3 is TGTGCCAGCAGCTATATTGTTACCACGGGTCCCGGGGAGCTGTTTTTT.

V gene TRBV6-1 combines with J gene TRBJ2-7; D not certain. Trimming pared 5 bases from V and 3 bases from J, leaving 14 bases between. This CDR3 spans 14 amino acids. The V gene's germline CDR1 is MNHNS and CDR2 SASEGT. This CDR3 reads CASSLERLNYEQYV. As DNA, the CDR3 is TGTGCCAGCAGTTTGGAACGCCTCAACTACGAGCAGTACGTC.

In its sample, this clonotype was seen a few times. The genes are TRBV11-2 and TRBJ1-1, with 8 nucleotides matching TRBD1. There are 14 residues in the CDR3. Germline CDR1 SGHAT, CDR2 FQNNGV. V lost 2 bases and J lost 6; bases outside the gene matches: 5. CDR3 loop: CASSLLRGHPEAFF. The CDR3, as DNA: TGTGCCAGCAGCTTACTCAGGGGGCACCCTGAAGCTTTCTTT. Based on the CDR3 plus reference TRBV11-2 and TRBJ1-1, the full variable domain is EAGVAQSPRYKIIEKRQSVAFWCNPISGHATLYWYQQILGQGPKLLIQFQNNGVVDDSQLPKDRFSAERLKGVDSTLKIQPAKLEDSAVYLCASSLLRGHPEAFFGQGTRLTVV.

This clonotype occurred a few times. This CDR3 is CASSPTGGPPSGANVLTF. CDR3 nucleotide sequence: TGTGCCAGCAGCCCCACAGGGGGTCCCCCCTCTGGGGCCAACGTCCTGACTTTC. V usage is TRBV7-9 and J usage is TRBJ2-6; TRBD1 matches 8 bases. The germline V gene encodes CDR1 SEHNR and CDR2 FQNEAQ (reference sequence). The CDR3 runs 18 residues. J lost 0 bases, V lost 5 bases, and 9 bases had no gene match.

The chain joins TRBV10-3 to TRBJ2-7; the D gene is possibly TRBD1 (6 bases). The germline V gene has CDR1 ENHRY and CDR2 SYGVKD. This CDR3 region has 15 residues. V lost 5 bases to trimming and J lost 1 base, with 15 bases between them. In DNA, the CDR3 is TGTGCCATCAGTCCCGGGGTGGGACATTCCTACGAGCAGTACTTC. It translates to CAISPGVGHSYEQYF.

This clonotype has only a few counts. CDR3 region: CSARGGRETQYF. The CDR3 coding sequence is TGCAGCGCCCGGGGGGGGAGAGAGACCCAGTACTTC. The chain combines TRBV29-1 with TRBJ2-5, with TRBD2 matching over 8 bases. Germline CDR1 SQVTM, CDR2 ANQGSEA. The junction had 5 bases not matched to a gene; V was cut back by 7 bases and J by 4 bases. This CDR3 has 12 residues.

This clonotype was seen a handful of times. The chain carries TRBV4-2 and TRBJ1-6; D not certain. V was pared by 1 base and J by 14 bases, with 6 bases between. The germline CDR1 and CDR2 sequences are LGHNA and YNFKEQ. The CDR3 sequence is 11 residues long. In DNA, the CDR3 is TGTGCCAGCAGCCAAGGTGGGGCCCTCCACTTT. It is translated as CASSQGGALHF.

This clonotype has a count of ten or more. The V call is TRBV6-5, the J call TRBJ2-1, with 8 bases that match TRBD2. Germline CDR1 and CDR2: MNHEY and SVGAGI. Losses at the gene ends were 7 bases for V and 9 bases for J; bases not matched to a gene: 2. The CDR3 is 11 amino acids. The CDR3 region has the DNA TGTGCCAGCACCAGCGGGAGTGAGCAGTTCTTC. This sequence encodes CASTSGSEQFF.

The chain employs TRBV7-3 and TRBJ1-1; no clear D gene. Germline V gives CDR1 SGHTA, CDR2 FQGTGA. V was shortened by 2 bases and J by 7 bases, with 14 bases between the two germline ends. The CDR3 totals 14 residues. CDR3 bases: TGTGCCAGCAGCTTAGTCCCGGCCCCCAATGAAGCTTTCTTT. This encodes CASSLVPAPNEAFF.

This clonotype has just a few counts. CDR3 bases: TGTGCCAGCTCATCAAAGACAGGGTCGGGACGGGCCAAAAACATTCAGTACTTC. Encoded protein: CASSSKTGSGRAKNIQYF. The chain employs TRBV18 and TRBJ2-4, with 7 bases that match TRBD1. Looked up from germline, CDR1 is KGHSH and CDR2 is LQKENI. The ends lost 5 bases at V and 1 base at J; junction bases unmatched: 14. This CDR3 spans 18 amino acids.

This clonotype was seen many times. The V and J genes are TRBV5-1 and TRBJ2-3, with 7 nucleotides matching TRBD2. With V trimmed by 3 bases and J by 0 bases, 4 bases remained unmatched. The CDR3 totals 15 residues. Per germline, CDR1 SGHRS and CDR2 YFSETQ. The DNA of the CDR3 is TGCGCCAGCAGCTCGTTGCGGGGGAGCACAGATACGCAGTATTTT. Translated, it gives CASSSLRGSTDTQYF.

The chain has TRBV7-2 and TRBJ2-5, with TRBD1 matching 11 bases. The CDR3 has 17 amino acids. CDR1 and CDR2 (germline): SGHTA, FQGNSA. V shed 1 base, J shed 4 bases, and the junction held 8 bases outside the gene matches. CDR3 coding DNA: TGTGCCAGCAGCTTAGTTATGTGGACAGGGGGCGGAGAGACCCAGTACTTC. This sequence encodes CASSLVMWTGGGETQYF.

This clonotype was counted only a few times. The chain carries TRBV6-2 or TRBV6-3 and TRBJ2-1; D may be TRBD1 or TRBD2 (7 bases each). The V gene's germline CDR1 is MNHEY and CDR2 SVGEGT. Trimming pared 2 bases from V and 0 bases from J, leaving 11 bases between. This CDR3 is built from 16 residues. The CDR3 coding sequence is TGTGCCAGCAGTTACCAGGGGGGGAGCTCCTACAATGAGCAGTTCTTC. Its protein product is CASSYQGGSSYNEQFF.

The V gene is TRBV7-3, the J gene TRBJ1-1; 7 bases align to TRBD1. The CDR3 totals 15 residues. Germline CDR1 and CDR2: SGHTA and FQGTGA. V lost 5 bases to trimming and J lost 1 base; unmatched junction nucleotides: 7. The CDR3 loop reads CASSPQGTENTEAFF. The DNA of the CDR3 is TGTGCCAGCAGCCCACAGGGGACGGAGAACACTGAAGCTTTCTTT.

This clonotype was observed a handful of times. For the CDR3, the DNA is TGTGCCAGCAGTGAGCGGGCTTTCGGGCAGTACTTC. Residues: CASSERAFGQYF. The V and J genes are TRBV5-8 and TRBJ2-7; D perhaps matches TRBD2 (6 bases). The germline V gene has CDR1 SGHTS and CDR2 YDEGEE. V was cut by 5 bases and J by 9 bases, with 15 bases left in between. The CDR3 sequence is 12 residues long.

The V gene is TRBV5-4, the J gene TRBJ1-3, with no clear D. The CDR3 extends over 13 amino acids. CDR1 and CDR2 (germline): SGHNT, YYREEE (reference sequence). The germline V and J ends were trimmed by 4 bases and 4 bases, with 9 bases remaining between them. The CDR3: CASSTLGGNTIYF. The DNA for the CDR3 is TGTGCCAGCAGCACCCTGGGAGGAAACACCATATATTTT.

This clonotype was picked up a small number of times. The CDR3 DNA is TGTGCCAGCAGCTTGACCTCGACTAGCCGGGGGATCGCAGATACGCAGTATTTT. Amino acid sequence: CASSLTSTSRGIADTQYF. The V gene is TRBV5-6, the J gene TRBJ2-3; TRBD2 agrees at 7 bases. The CDR3 spans 18 residues. Looked up from germline, CDR1 is SGHDT and CDR2 is YYEEEE. Trimming at V came to 1 base and at J to 4 bases, leaving 15 bases not matched to a gene.

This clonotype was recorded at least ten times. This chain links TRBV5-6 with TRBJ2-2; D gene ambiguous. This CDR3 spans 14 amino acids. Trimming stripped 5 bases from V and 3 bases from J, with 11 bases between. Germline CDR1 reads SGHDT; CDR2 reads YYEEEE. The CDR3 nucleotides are TGTGCCAGCAGTTGGGCCCTAGACACCGGGGAGCTGTTTTTT. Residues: CASSWALDTGELFF.

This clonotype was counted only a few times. The CDR3 here is CASSQGSSIDQETQYF. The CDR3 DNA follows: TGTGCCAGCAGCCAAGGGTCTAGCATAGACCAAGAGACCCAGTACTTC. The chain is built from TRBV4-2 and TRBJ2-5; D may be TRBD2 (5 bases). This CDR3 spans 16 amino acids. V gave up 1 base and J gave up 0 bases, with 12 bases separating them. CDR1 LGHNA and CDR2 YNFKEQ come from the germline V gene.